This TCR beta chain came from a study of post-analysis software for immune sequencing data. The wider study: The cohort encompassed relapsing-remitting, secondary progressive and progressive-relapsing multiple sclerosis disease courses. Study-wide results and limits: Roughly five TRBV segments appeared more often in patients than in controls, and TRBV5-6, TRBV5-1 and TRBV20-1 were among these. By F measure, samples from a shared preparation batch strongly co-clustered.

Unique molecular identifiers were present in the TCR beta cDNA libraries. TCRdb reanalysed the PCR reads using MiXCR and keeps one entry per CDR3 protein. The data contain more than 500,000 distinct CDR3 sequences, 34% of them singletons. The CDR3 extends over 14 amino acids. Germline V CDR1 and CDR2: ENHRY, SYGVKD. V lost 3 bases and J 7 bases, leaving 13 bases between the germline ends. As to this clonotype: The antigen is not known.

The receptor was isolated from a girl aged 2 to 17 with multiple sclerosis. Material: blood. The rearrangement joins TRBV10-3 to TRBJ1-5; TRBD1 is a possible D gene (5 bases). CDR3 residues: CAISEVRGSQPQHF. CDR3 DNA sequence: TGTGCCATCAGTGAAGTCCGGGGGAGCCAGCCCCAGCATTTT.